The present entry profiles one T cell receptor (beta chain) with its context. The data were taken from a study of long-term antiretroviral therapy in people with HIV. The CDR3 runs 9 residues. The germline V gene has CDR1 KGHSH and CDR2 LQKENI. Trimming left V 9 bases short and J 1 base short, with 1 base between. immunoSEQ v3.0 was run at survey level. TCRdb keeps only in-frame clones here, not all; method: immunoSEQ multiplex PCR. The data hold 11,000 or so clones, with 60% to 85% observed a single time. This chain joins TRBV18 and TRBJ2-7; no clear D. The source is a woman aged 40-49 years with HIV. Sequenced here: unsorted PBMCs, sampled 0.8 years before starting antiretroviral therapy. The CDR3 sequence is CARSYEQYF. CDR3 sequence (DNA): TGTGCCAGGTCCTACGAGCAGTACTTC.